The 26 T cell receptor beta chains below come from one sample, sequenced in a study of cytomegalovirus exposure and HLA in healthy donors. Researchers ran the PCR with 60 Vbeta and 13 Jbeta primers. Sequencing was performed with immunoSEQ multiplex PCR; in TCRdb, only in-frame clones are kept and a portion is missing. The data hold 120,000 or so clones, with around 70% observed a single time. Sequenced: PBMCs. These receptors were taken from a woman in her 50s in good health and CMV-seropositive.

The genes are TRBV10-3 and TRBJ1-2; a weak D match, TRBD1 (5 bases). Trimming removed 2 bases from V and 13 bases from J, with 20 bases in between. This CDR3 contains 14 residues. The germline CDR1 and CDR2 sequences are ENHRY and SYGVKD. The CDR3 coding sequence is TGTGCCATCAGTGAGCCAGTAGGGGCCTCAGTGCTCACCTTC. It codes for CAISEPVGASVLTF.

The chain links TRBV27 to TRBJ1-2; a possible D gene is TRBD1 (5 bases). The V end was cut by 8 bases, the J end by 2 bases, with 18 bases between. This CDR3 has 15 residues. Germline V gives CDR1 MNHEY, CDR2 SMNVEV (reference sequence). This CDR3 reads CASVPVGQGNYGYTF. In nucleotides, the CDR3 is TGTGCCAGCGTACCAGTCGGGCAGGGCAACTATGGCTACACCTTC.

The chain uses TRBV7-2 and TRBJ2-1, with a weak D call TRBD2 (6 bases). The CDR3 is made up of 14 amino acids. Trimming took off 5 bases at V and 9 bases at J, with 17 bases between the two ends. The germline V gene encodes CDR1 SGHTA and CDR2 FQGNSA. CDR3 bases: TGTGCCAGCAGCCCCAGCGGGCCCGACGGTGAGCAGTTCTTC. It encodes CASSPSGPDGEQFF.

V gene TRBV9 combines with J gene TRBJ2-5; 11 nucleotides agree with TRBD2. CDR1 and CDR2 from the germline V gene are SGDLS and YYNGEE. The length of the CDR3 is 15 residues. With 4 bases clipped from V and 3 bases from J, the junction kept 5 bases outside the gene matches. CDR3 in DNA: TGTGCCAGCAGCCCCGGGACTAGCGGCGAAGAGACCCAGTACTTC. This encodes CASSPGTSGEETQYF.

The V call is TRBV5-1, the J call TRBJ1-6; TRBD1 agrees at 7 bases. The J segment lost 7 bases and the V segment lost 6 bases, leaving 16 bases of the junction unmatched. CDR1 is SGHRS and CDR2 is YFSETQ in the germline V gene. This CDR3 has 17 residues. The CDR3 DNA is TGCGCCAGCACCCCCGTCCCACCGGGACAGATAAATTCACCCCTCCACTTT. This translates into CASTPVPPGQINSPLHF. The entire variable domain, with the rest obtained from reference TRBV5-1 and TRBJ1-6, is as follows: KAGVTQTPRYLIKTRGQQVTLSCSPISGHRSVSWYQQTPGQGLQFLFEYFSETQRNKGNFPGRFSGRQFSNSRSEMNVSTLELGDSALYLCASTPVPPGQINSPLHFGNGTRLTVT.

The chain links TRBV6-5 to TRBJ2-7, with 8 bases aligning to TRBD2. Germline CDR1 reads MNHEY; CDR2 reads SVGAGI. Germline trimming cut 6 bases from V and 2 bases from J; bases unmatched to any gene: 6. The CDR3 length is 14 residues. The CDR3 region is CASRRGLAAYEQYF. CDR3 nucleotides: TGTGCCAGCAGACGCGGACTAGCCGCCTACGAGCAGTACTTC.

The chain is built from TRBV6-5 and TRBJ2-5, with D maybe TRBD1 (5 bases). This CDR3 has 15 amino acids. V lost 6 bases to trimming and J lost 2 bases, with 16 bases between them. Germline values: CDR1 MNHEY, CDR2 SVGAGI. The CDR3 DNA is TGTGCCAGCAGGGACGAAGGGCGACAGCAAGAGACCCAGTACTTC. Amino acid sequence: CASRDEGRQQETQYF.

The V and J genes are TRBV6-1 and TRBJ2-3, with TRBD2 matching over 11 bases. The junction had 7 bases not matched to a gene; V was cut back by 8 bases and J by 6 bases. The CDR3 has 14 residues. Germline CDR1 and CDR2: MNHNS and SASEGT. The CDR3 loop is CASRLAGPRDTQYF. CDR3 nucleotides: TGTGCCAGCCGACTAGCGGGGCCTCGGGATACGCAGTATTTT.

The chain couples TRBV19 to TRBJ1-2; maybe TRBD1 (6 bases). The CDR3 sequence is 14 residues long. The germline gives CDR1 LNHDA, CDR2 SQIVND (reference sequence). Trimming stripped 2 bases from V and 7 bases from J, with 14 bases between. The DNA of the CDR3 is TGTGCCAGTAGTATACCAGGGACATCAGGTGGCTACACCTTC. Its protein is CASSIPGTSGGYTF.

This sequence joins TRBV7-4 and TRBJ2-7; 10 positions match TRBD1. From germline, CDR1 is SGHVT and CDR2 SQSDAQ. V lost 7 bases and J lost 3; bases outside the gene matches: 18. The CDR3 has 18 residues. CDR3 sequence (DNA): TGTGCCAGCACCCTAGGGGGACAGGGGTTTGAGCATTACTACGAGCAGTACTTC. This gives the protein CASTLGGQGFEHYYEQYF. Combining the CDR3 with reference TRBV7-4 and TRBJ2-7 gives the whole variable domain GAGVSQSPRYKVAKRGRDVALRCDSISGHVTLYWYRQTLGQGSEVLTYSQSDAQRDKSGRPSGRFSAERPERSVSTLKIQRTEQGDSAVYLCASTLGGQGFEHYYEQYFGPGTRLTVT.

The rearrangement joins TRBV30 to TRBJ1-1, with unresolved D. Germline V gene data show CDR1 as GTSNPN and CDR2 as SVGIG (reference sequence). The CDR3 sequence is 12 residues long. The V and J ends lost 7 bases and 0 bases respectively, with 9 bases between them. The DNA of the CDR3 is TGTGCCTCGTCACAGATGAACACTGAAGCTTTCTTT. Residues: CASSQMNTEAFF.

The chain couples TRBV5-5 to TRBJ1-2; D is uncertain. Germline assignment: CDR1 SGHKS and CDR2 YYEKEE (reference sequence). Trimming took off 2 bases at V and 0 bases at J, with 14 bases between the two ends. The length of the CDR3 is 16 residues. CDR3 protein: CASSLGGLISNYGYTF. The CDR3 DNA reads TGTGCCAGCAGCTTAGGCGGCCTTATTTCTAACTATGGCTACACCTTC.

V and J are TRBV4-3 and TRBJ1-5, with unresolved D. Trimming cost V 3 bases and J 5 bases, with 23 bases left between them. CDR3 length: 18 amino acids. Germline CDR1 reads LGHNA; CDR2 reads YSLEER. CDR3 in amino acids: CASSHSSEGSPRYQPQHF. The DNA of the CDR3 is TGCGCCAGCAGCCATTCCAGCGAGGGATCCCCGAGGTATCAGCCCCAGCATTTT.

The rearrangement joins TRBV7-6 to TRBJ1-1; D perhaps matches TRBD1 (6 bases). Germline V CDR1 and CDR2: SGHVS, FNYEAQ. This CDR3 has 15 residues. The V end was cut by 3 bases, the J end by 4 bases, with 15 bases between. This chain's CDR3 is CASSFEGTLGTEAFF. The CDR3 DNA is TGTGCCAGCAGCTTTGAGGGGACACTAGGCACTGAAGCTTTCTTT.

This chain uses TRBV6-5 with TRBJ1-2; a possible D gene is TRBD1 (5 bases). V dropped 7 bases and J dropped 7 bases, with 16 bases sitting between them. In germline, CDR1 is MNHEY, CDR2 SVGAGI. CDR3 length: 13 residues. CDR3 loop: CASTPGGFSGYTF. The CDR3 DNA reads as TGTGCCAGCACCCCGGGGGGATTTAGTGGCTACACCTTC.

The chain recombines TRBV27 with TRBJ2-7, with TRBD1 identical over 8 bases. The CDR3 extends over 15 amino acids. CDR1 is MNHEY, CDR2 SMNVEV, per germline (reference sequence). The trim removed 2 bases at V and 2 bases at J, leaving 5 bases unmatched. CDR3 residues: CASSLNGQGTYEQYF. CDR3 DNA: TGTGCCAGCAGTTTAAACGGACAGGGTACCTACGAGCAGTACTTC.

This clone was observed a handful of times. The genes are TRBV28 and TRBJ1-2; TRBD1 matches at 8 bases. This CDR3 is 13 amino acids long. The germline gives CDR1 MDHEN, CDR2 SYDVKM. V was pared by 6 bases and J by 8 bases, with 8 bases of the junction left unmatched. The CDR3 loop reads CASSSQGAQGYTF. The CDR3 nucleotides read TGTGCCAGCAGCTCGCAGGGGGCGCAAGGCTACACCTTC.

DNA of the CDR3: TGTGCCAGCAGTCCCCGGGACAGGGGGCGGGATGGGTTGAAACTGTTTTTT. Translated, it gives CASSPRDRGRDGLKLFF. The rearrangement joins TRBV28 to TRBJ1-4; 12 bases are a match to TRBD1. Germline CDR1 MDHEN, CDR2 SYDVKM. Germline trimming cut 5 bases from V and 11 bases from J; bases unmatched to any gene: 15. CDR3 length: 17 amino acids.

This chain connects TRBV19 to TRBJ1-2, with 8 bases identical to TRBD1. CDR3 length: 14 residues. Germline V gene sequence: CDR1 LNHDA, CDR2 SQIVND (reference sequence). Trimming took 4 bases from V and 4 from J; bases not matched to a gene: 5. CDR3 nucleotide sequence: TGTGCCAGTAGTACCCGGGACAGGAGCTATGGCTACACCTTC. Translation: CASSTRDRSYGYTF.

This chain connects TRBV18 to TRBJ2-3; possibly TRBD1 for D (5 bases). The CDR3 runs 17 residues. Germline V gene lookup returns CDR1 KGHSH and CDR2 LQKENI. V was pared by 2 bases and J by 0 bases, with 15 bases between. The DNA for the CDR3 is TGTGCCAGCTCACCAACCCGAAGCAGACAGAGCACAGATACGCAGTATTTT. Protein sequence: CASSPTRSRQSTDTQYF. Based on the CDR3 plus reference TRBV18 and TRBJ2-3, the full variable domain is NAGVMQNPRHLVRRRGQEARLRCSPMKGHSHVYWYRQLPEEGLKFMVYLQKENIIDESGMPKERFSAEFPKEGPSILRIQQVVRGDSAAYFCASSPTRSRQSTDTQYFGPGTRLTVL.

This chain joins TRBV19 and TRBJ1-6; TRBD1 matches at 7 bases. The CDR3 loop spans 15 amino acids. The V gene end was trimmed by 4 bases and the J gene end by 2 bases; junction bases not matched to a gene: 2. Germline loops: CDR1 LNHDA, CDR2 SQIVND (reference sequence). CDR3 nucleotide sequence: TGTGCCAGTAGTAGAGGGGGCACCTATAATTCACCCCTCCACTTT. This codes for CASSRGGTYNSPLHF.

J is TRBJ1-5 and V is TRBV2, with 7 bases aligning to TRBD1. J gave up 1 base and V 7 bases, and 4 bases lay outside the gene matches. This CDR3 comprises 14 residues. Germline assignment: CDR1 SNHLY and CDR2 FYNNEI. As DNA, the CDR3 is TGTGCCAGCAAAGAGGGACAGAGCAATCAGCCCCAGCATTTT. Translation gives CASKEGQSNQPQHF. The full variable domain, its missing parts supplied by reference TRBV2 and TRBJ1-5, is EPEVTQTPSHQVTQMGQEVILRCVPISNHLYFYWYRQILGQKVEFLVSFYNNEISEKSEIFDDQFSVERPDGSNFTLKIRSTKLEDSAMYFCASKEGQSNQPQHFGDGTRLSIL.

The chain uses TRBV4-1 and TRBJ2-5; TRBD1 or TRBD2 may be the D gene (6 bases each). The J call may be in error: the DNA end matches TRBJ2-7 better. Germline V gives CDR1 MGHRA, CDR2 YSYEKL. CDR3 size: 15 residues. The CDR3 loop is CASSHLLGGGYEQYF. CDR3 sequence (DNA): TGCGCCAGCAGCCACCTCTTAGGAGGGGGCTACGAGCAGTACTTC.

This clone has only one observation. The chain carries TRBV30 and TRBJ1-3; no firm D call. Germline V lookup: CDR1 GTSNPN, CDR2 SVGIG (reference sequence). Trimming took off 1 base at V and 0 bases at J, with 10 bases between the two ends. The CDR3 covers 15 residues. The CDR3 sequence is CAWSARGASGNTIYF. CDR3 DNA sequence: TGTGCCTGGAGTGCACGCGGCGCCTCTGGAAACACCATATATTTT. Variable domain in full (rest from reference TRBV30 and TRBJ1-3): SQTIHQWPATLVQPVGSPLSLECTVEGTSNPNLYWYRQAAGRGLQLLFYSVGIGQISSEVPQNLSASRPQDRQFILSSKKLLLSDSGFYLCAWSARGASGNTIYFGEGSWLTVV.

The chain couples TRBV7-3 to TRBJ2-2; D is perhaps TRBD2 (7 bases). From germline, CDR1 is SGHTA and CDR2 FQGTGA. This CDR3 region has 14 residues. The V end was cut by 4 bases, the J end by 6 bases, with 12 bases between. The CDR3 DNA sequence: TGTGCCAGCAGCTACGGCGGGGGCCCCGGGGAGCTGTTTTTT. The encoded protein is CASSYGGGPGELFF.

The DNA of the CDR3 is TGTGCCAGCAGTGACAGGGGAGGAGAGACCCAGTACTTC. This translates into CASSDRGGETQYF. The chain is built from TRBV5-4 and TRBJ2-5, with TRBD1 matching over 8 bases. V shed 5 bases and J 4 bases; nucleotides not matched to a gene: 4. Germline CDR1 reads SGHNT; CDR2 reads YYREEE (reference sequence). This CDR3 is built from 13 residues. Combining the CDR3 with reference TRBV5-4 and TRBJ2-5 gives the whole variable domain ETGVTQSPTHLIKTRGQQVTLRCSSQSGHNTVSWYQQALGQGPQFIFQYYREEENGRGNFPPRFSGLQFPNYSSELNVNALELDDSALYLCASSDRGGETQYFGPGTRLLVL.